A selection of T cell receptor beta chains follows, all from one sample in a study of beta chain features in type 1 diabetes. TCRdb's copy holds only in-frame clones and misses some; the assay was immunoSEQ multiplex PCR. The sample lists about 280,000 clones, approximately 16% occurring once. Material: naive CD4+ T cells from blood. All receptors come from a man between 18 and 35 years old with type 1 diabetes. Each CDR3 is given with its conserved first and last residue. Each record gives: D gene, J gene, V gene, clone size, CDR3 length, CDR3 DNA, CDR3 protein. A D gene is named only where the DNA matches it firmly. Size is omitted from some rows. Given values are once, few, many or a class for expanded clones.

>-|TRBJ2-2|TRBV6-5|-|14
TGTGCCAGCAGACCCACCGATAGCGCCGGGGAGCTGTTTTTT
CASRPTDSAGELFF
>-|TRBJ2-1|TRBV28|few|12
TGTGCCAGCAGTTTAAGGAGTAATGAGCAGTTCTTC
CASSLRSNEQFF
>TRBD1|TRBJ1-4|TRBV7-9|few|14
TGTGCCAGCAGCCACAGGGGAACTAATGAAAAACTGTTTTTT
CASSHRGTNEKLFF
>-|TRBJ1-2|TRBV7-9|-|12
TGTGCCAGCAGTATCGGGACTACGGGCTACACCTTC
CASSIGTTGYTF
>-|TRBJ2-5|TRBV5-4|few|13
TGTGCCAGCAAGACCGGCGCGGTGGAGACCCAGTACTTC
CASKTGAVETQYF
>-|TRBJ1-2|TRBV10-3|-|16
TGTGCCATCAGTGAGACGGCGGGAAGAGCTAACTATGGCTACACCTTC
CAISETAGRANYGYTF
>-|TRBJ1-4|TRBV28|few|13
TGTGCCAGCAGTCCTGGAGGGGATGAAAAACTGTTTTTT
CASSPGGDEKLFF
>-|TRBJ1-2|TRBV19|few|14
TGTGCCAGTAGTACGGGGGGCGCACCCTCTGGCTACACCTTC
CASSTGGAPSGYTF
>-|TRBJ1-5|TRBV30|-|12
TGTGCCTGGAGCAAGGGGGGGCAGCCCCAGCATTTT
CAWSKGGQPQHF
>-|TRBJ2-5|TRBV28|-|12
TGTGCCAGCAGTTCACTCCAAGAGACCCAGTACTTC
CASSSLQETQYF
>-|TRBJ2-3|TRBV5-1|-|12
TGCGCCAGCAGCTTACTTAAGGATACGCAGTATTTT
CASSLLKDTQYF
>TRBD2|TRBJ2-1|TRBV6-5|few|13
TGTGCCAGCAGTTCTAGCGGGAGGACTAGGCAGTTCTTC
CASSSSGRTRQFF
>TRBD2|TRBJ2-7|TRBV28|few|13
TGTGCCAGCAGTAGCGGGAACCCCTACGAGCAGTACTTC
CASSSGNPYEQYF
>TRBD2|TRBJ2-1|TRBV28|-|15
TGTGCCAGCAGGGTAGCGGGGTTGGCGGGCAATGAGCAGTTCTTC
CASRVAGLAGNEQFF
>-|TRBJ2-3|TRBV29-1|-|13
TGCAGCGTTGCCCACAAACACACAGATACGCAGTATTTT
CSVAHKHTDTQYF
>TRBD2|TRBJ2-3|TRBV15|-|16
TGTGCCACCAGCAGGGCTAGCGGGAGCGGGACAGATACGCAGTATTTT
CATSRASGSGTDTQYF
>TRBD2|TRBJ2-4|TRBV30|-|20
TGTGCCTGGAGTGTAAAGGAGGGACTAGCGGGAGGGATAGCCAAAAACATTCAGTACTTC
CAWSVKEGLAGGIAKNIQYF
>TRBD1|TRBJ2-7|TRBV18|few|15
TGTGCCAGCTCACCACGGACAGGGACCTCCTACGAGCAGTACTTC
CASSPRTGTSYEQYF
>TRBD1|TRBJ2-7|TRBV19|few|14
TGTGCCAGTAGAGACCACGCCAGGGGGTACGAGCAGTACTTC
CASRDHARGYEQYF
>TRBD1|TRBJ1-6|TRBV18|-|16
TGTGCCAGCTCACGTCAGGGGACAGGGGTCAATTCACCCCTCCACTTT
CASSRQGTGVNSPLHF
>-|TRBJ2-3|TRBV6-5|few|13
TGTGCCAGCAGTCGATCCCTAGGGGGGGAGCGGTATTTT
CASSRSLGGERYF
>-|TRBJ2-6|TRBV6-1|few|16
TGTGCCAGCAGCGAAAACAGGGTGCCTGGGGCCAACGTCCTGACTTTC
CASSENRVPGANVLTF
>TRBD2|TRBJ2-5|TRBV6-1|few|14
TGTGCCAGCAGCCCGACTAGCGGCAAAGAGACCCAGTACTTC
CASSPTSGKETQYF
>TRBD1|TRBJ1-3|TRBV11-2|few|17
TGTGCCAGCAGCCCGAATAGGGACAGTTACTCTGGAAACACCATATATTTT
CASSPNRDSYSGNTIYF
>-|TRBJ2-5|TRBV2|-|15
TGTGCCAGCAGTGTGTCTAGCCTTCGTCGAGAGACCCAGTACTTC
CASSVSSLRRETQYF
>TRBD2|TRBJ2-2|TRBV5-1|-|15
TGCGCCAGCACCGGACTAGGGGATAACACCGGGGAGCTGTTTTTT
CASTGLGDNTGELFF
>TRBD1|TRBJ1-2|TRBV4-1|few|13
TGCGCCAGCAGCCGGGGACAGGGGTATGGCTACACCTTC
CASSRGQGYGYTF
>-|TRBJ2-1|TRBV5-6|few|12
TGTGCCAGCAGCTTTACAGACAATGAGCAGTTCTTC
CASSFTDNEQFF
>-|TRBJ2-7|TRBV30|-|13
TGTGCCTGGAGCGTAGGACTCGAAGGAGAGCAGTACTTC
CAWSVGLEGEQYF
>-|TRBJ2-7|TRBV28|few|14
TGTGCCAGCAGTCCCACGGACAGATCCTACGAGCAGTACTTC
CASSPTDRSYEQYF
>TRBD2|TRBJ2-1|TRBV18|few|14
TGTGCCAGCTCACCACAACTAGCGAACAATGAGCAGTTCTTC
CASSPQLANNEQFF
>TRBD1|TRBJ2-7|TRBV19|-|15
TGTGCCAGTAGTTTTGGGACAGGGATTTCCTACGAGCAGTACTTC
CASSFGTGISYEQYF
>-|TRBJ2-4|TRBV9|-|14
TGTGCCAGCAGCGCTGGCATAGCCAAAAACATTCAGTACTTC
CASSAGIAKNIQYF
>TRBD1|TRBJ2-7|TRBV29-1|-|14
TGCAGCGTTAGGCCCGGACAGGGATTGTACGAGCAGTACTTC
CSVRPGQGLYEQYF
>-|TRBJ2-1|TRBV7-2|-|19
TGTGCCAGCAGCTTAGGCTTCGTGGCAGGGGGGATCCTTTACAATGAGCAGTTCTTC
CASSLGFVAGGILYNEQFF
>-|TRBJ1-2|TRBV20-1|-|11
TGCAGTGCTAGGGGGACTAAGGGCTACACCTTC
CSARGTKGYTF
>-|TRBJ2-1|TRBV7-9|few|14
TGTGCCAGCAGCCCAATTACAGGGTACAATGAGCAGTTCTTC
CASSPITGYNEQFF
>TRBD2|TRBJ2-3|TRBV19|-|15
TGTGCCAGTAGTATTGGCGGGAGGAGCACAGATACGCAGTATTTT
CASSIGGRSTDTQYF
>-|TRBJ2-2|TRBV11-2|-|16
TGTGCCAGCAGCTTAGTAGGGGGGGCGAACACCGGGGAGCTGTTTTTT
CASSLVGGANTGELFF
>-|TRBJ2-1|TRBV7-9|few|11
TGTGCCAGCAGCCCGAGTAATGAGCAGTTCTTC
CASSPSNEQFF
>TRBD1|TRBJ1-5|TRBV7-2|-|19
TGTGCCAGCAGCTTAGGGGGTAACGGGACAGCCCGTAGCAATCAGCCCCAGCATTTT
CASSLGGNGTARSNQPQHF
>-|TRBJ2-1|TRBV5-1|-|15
TGCGCCAGCAGCCCCTTAGCGGACGCCTACAATGAGCAGTTCTTC
CASSPLADAYNEQFF
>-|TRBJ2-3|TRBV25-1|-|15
TGTGCCAGCAGTGAAATAGGGGGGGTCACAGATACGCAGTATTTT
CASSEIGGVTDTQYF
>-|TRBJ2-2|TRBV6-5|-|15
TGTGCCAGCACCTTCGTAGGGGGTCTCACCGGGGAGCTGTTTTTT
CASTFVGGLTGELFF
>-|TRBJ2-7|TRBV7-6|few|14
TGTGCCAGCAGCTTAGGGGGTCAGGGATTCGAGCAGTACTTC
CASSLGGQGFEQYF
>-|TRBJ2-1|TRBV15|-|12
TGTGCCACCGCTGGTCTATACAATGAGCAGTTCTTC
CATAGLYNEQFF
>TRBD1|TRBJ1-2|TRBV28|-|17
TGTGCCAGCAGTTTCGCGCAGGGGACAGGGGGCTATTATGGCTACACCTTC
CASSFAQGTGGYYGYTF
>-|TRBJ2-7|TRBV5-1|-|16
TGCGCCAGCAGCCCAGGGGCTACAGGGAGTATCTACGAGCAGTACTTC
CASSPGATGSIYEQYF
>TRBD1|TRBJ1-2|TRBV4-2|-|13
TGTGCCAGCAGCCAAGGAACAGGGGACGGCTACACCTTC
CASSQGTGDGYTF
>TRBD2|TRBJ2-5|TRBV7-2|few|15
TGTGCCAGCAGCCCTCGAGCAGGGAGGGGAGAGACCCAGTACTTC
CASSPRAGRGETQYF